This entry lists 20 T cell receptor beta chains sequenced from one sample in a study of T cell changes during pregnancy in multiple sclerosis. Profiling relied on immunoSEQ multiplex PCR, and the TCRdb table lists in-frame clones only, not all of them. The data contain about 40,000 clones, about 85% of them singletons. This sample comprised CD4+ T cells from peripheral blood mononuclear cells, obtained after pregnancy. All receptors derive from a female donor with multiple sclerosis, enrolled in a pregnancy study.

The chain has TRBV9 and TRBJ1-3; no firm D call. This CDR3 is built from 14 residues. Germline CDR1 reads SGDLS; CDR2 reads YYNGEE. The V end lost 3 bases, the J end lost 5 bases, and 12 bases lay between the germline ends. CDR3 sequence (DNA): TGTGCCAGCAGCGAGTTTCCTATCCGAAACACCATATATTTT. Translating gives CASSEFPIRNTIYF.

The rearrangement links TRBV7-2 to TRBJ2-5; 9 bases match TRBD2. This CDR3 has 16 residues. Trimming took 2 bases from V and 0 from J; bases not matched to a gene: 4. Germline CDR1 and CDR2: SGHTA and FQGNSA. CDR3 protein: CASSLRPSGNQETQYF. CDR3 DNA sequence: TGTGCCAGCAGCTTACGTCCTAGCGGGAACCAAGAGACCCAGTACTTC.

This clone appeared a single time. The V gene is TRBV7-9, the J gene TRBJ1-2, with 8 bases aligning to TRBD1. The length of the CDR3 is 15 residues. Germline values: CDR1 SEHNR, CDR2 FQNEAQ (reference sequence). J lost 7 bases, V lost 5 bases, and 12 bases had no gene match. CDR3 DNA sequence: TGTGCCAGCAGCGTCACCCAGACAGGGGTCCGTGGCTACACCTTC. Encoded protein: CASSVTQTGVRGYTF.

This rearrangement joins TRBV30 to TRBJ2-3, with D perhaps TRBD2 (5 bases). The V end was cut by 8 bases, the J end by 2 bases, with 20 bases between. This CDR3 has 15 amino acids. Looked up from germline, CDR1 is GTSNPN and CDR2 is SVGIG (reference sequence). The CDR3, as DNA: TGTGCCCACACACGTAAGGGAGTGGCCACAGATACGCAGTATTTT. Amino acid sequence: CAHTRKGVATDTQYF. The variable domain in full, completed from reference TRBV30 and TRBJ2-3, reads SQTIHQWPATLVQPVGSPLSLECTVEGTSNPNLYWYRQAAGRGLQLLFYSVGIGQISSEVPQNLSASRPQDRQFILSSKKLLLSDSGFYLCAHTRKGVATDTQYFGPGTRLTVL.

This rearrangement joins TRBV6-1 to TRBJ2-2, with D possibly matching TRBD2 (5 bases). The germline CDR1 and CDR2 sequences are MNHNS and SASEGT. V lost 7 bases, J lost 6 bases, and 15 bases lay in between. The CDR3 sequence is 14 residues long. The CDR3 sequence: CASMRTRFAGELFF. Written as DNA, the CDR3 is TGTGCCAGCATGAGGACTCGGTTCGCCGGGGAGCTGTTTTTT.

The rearrangement links TRBV5-1 to TRBJ2-3; unclear D gene. Per germline, CDR1 SGHRS and CDR2 YFSETQ. This CDR3 is 14 amino acids long. V lost 4 bases and J 0 bases, leaving 9 bases between the germline ends. CDR3 sequence: CASSRLGSTDTQYF. Written as DNA, the CDR3 is TGCGCCAGCAGCCGTCTAGGAAGCACAGATACGCAGTATTTT.

The chain uses TRBV2 and TRBJ1-3; possibly TRBD1 for D (5 bases). This CDR3 comprises 14 residues. V lost 7 bases and J lost 0, with 10 bases in between. Germline V gives CDR1 SNHLY, CDR2 FYNNEI. In nucleotides, the CDR3 is TGTGCCAGCAAAGGACAAATCTCTGGAAACACCATATATTTT. Its protein is CASKGQISGNTIYF.

The chain carries TRBV7-3 and TRBJ2-3; unclear D gene. The CDR3 runs to 13 residues. Between the trimmed V and J ends, which lost 3 bases and 10 bases, there was a span of 14 bases. Germline loops: CDR1 SGHTA, CDR2 FQGTGA. The CDR3 protein is CASSFSLDMAQYF. DNA for the CDR3: TGTGCCAGCAGCTTTTCTTTAGACATGGCGCAGTATTTT.

The V call is TRBV28, the J call TRBJ2-2, with 12 positions matching TRBD2. Looked up from germline, CDR1 is MDHEN and CDR2 is SYDVKM. V dropped 2 bases and J dropped 3; count of bases not matched to a gene: 7. The CDR3 spans 18 residues. CDR3 DNA sequence: TGTGCCAGCAGTTTACGCTTATCTAGCGGGGGGGACACCGGGGAGCTGTTTTTT. This translates into CASSLRLSSGGDTGELFF.

This chain connects TRBV30 to TRBJ1-5, with D perhaps matching TRBD1 (5 bases). This CDR3 comprises 15 residues. Trimming took 0 bases from V and 5 from J, leaving 14 bases between them. In germline, CDR1 is GTSNPN, CDR2 SVGIG (reference sequence). In nucleotides, the CDR3 is TGTGCCTGGAGTGTACGGGGGACCCCCGATCAGCCCCAGCATTTT. Translating it yields CAWSVRGTPDQPQHF.

V is TRBV5-1 and J is TRBJ2-5; TRBD1 matches at 7 bases. The CDR3 loop spans 15 amino acids. J gave up 5 bases and V 4 bases, and 11 bases lay outside the gene matches. Germline V lookup: CDR1 SGHRS, CDR2 YFSETQ. CDR3 loop: CASSRRTGSVETQYF. CDR3 DNA sequence: TGCGCCAGCAGCAGAAGGACAGGTTCGGTGGAGACCCAGTACTTC.

The V gene is TRBV10-1, the J gene TRBJ2-7; the D gene is possibly TRBD1 (5 bases). The CDR3 runs to 15 residues. Germline V gene lookup returns CDR1 WNHNN and CDR2 SYGVQD (reference sequence). Trimming stripped 7 bases from V and 3 bases from J, with 19 bases between. Written as DNA, the CDR3 is TGCGCCAGCAATTTACTCAGGGTCTCGTTCTACGAGCAGTACTTC. It specifies CASNLLRVSFYEQYF.

The V and J genes are TRBV6-1 and TRBJ2-7; D uncertain. The germline CDR1 and CDR2 sequences are MNHNS and SASEGT. V lost 6 bases to trimming and J lost 3 bases, with 15 bases between them. The CDR3 totals 14 residues. The DNA for the CDR3 is TGTGCCAGCAGCCGGGTCAAAGACTTCTACGAGCAGTACTTC. Amino acid sequence: CASSRVKDFYEQYF.

This chain links TRBV5-1 with TRBJ1-1; D not certain. V was shortened by 1 base and J by 7 bases, with 11 bases between the two germline ends. Germline CDR1 and CDR2: SGHRS and YFSETQ. The CDR3 is 13 residues long. The CDR3 loop reads CASSLFFGDEAFF. In DNA, the CDR3 is TGCGCCAGCAGCTTGTTCTTCGGGGATGAAGCTTTCTTT.

The chain is built from TRBV2 and TRBJ1-6, with 8 positions matching TRBD1. V shed 3 bases, J shed 7 bases, and the junction held 5 bases outside the gene matches. Germline values: CDR1 SNHLY, CDR2 FYNNEI. The CDR3 has 15 residues. CDR3 nucleotide sequence: TGTGCCAGCAGTGAGGACAGGGCAGAAAATTCACCCCTCCACTTT. It yields the protein CASSEDRAENSPLHF.

This chain joins TRBV29-1 and TRBJ2-5; D might be TRBD1 (6 bases). V lost 4 bases, J lost 7 bases, and 16 bases lay in between. The germline V gene has CDR1 SQVTM and CDR2 ANQGSEA. The CDR3 spans 13 residues. The CDR3 nucleotides read TGCAGCGTTGGGGTCGGGCGAGGGGGGACCCAGTACTTC. This codes for CSVGVGRGGTQYF. Complete variable domain (other parts from reference TRBV29-1 and TRBJ2-5): SAVISQKPSRDICQRGTSLTIQCQVDSQVTMMFWYRQQPGQSLTLIATANQGSEATYESGFVIDKFPISRPNLTFSTLTVSNMSPEDSSIYLCSVGVGRGGTQYFGPGTRLLVL.

V gene TRBV29-1 combines with J gene TRBJ2-5, with D perhaps matching TRBD2 (6 bases). Germline CDR1 SQVTM, CDR2 ANQGSEA. V was cut by 4 bases and J by 5 bases, with 14 bases left in between. The CDR3 length is 13 residues. The CDR3 nucleotides are TGCAGCGTTGGCCCACTAGCTGGCGAGACCCAGTACTTC. This sequence encodes CSVGPLAGETQYF.

The chain is built from TRBV7-9 and TRBJ1-1; 7 bases fit TRBD1. With V trimmed by 3 bases and J by 1 base, 17 bases remained unmatched. CDR1 is SEHNR, CDR2 FQNEAQ, per germline (reference sequence). This CDR3 is 19 amino acids long. The CDR3 loop is CASSFHEGLGQYSNTEAFF. The CDR3 DNA reads TGTGCCAGCAGCTTTCACGAAGGCCTGGGACAGTACTCGAACACTGAAGCTTTCTTT.

The table lists this clone with a few counts. The J gene is TRBJ1-5, the V gene TRBV21-1; the table's D call, TRBD1, has no DNA check behind it. TRBV21-1 represents a pseudogene. This CDR3 contains 17 residues. The CDR3 DNA reads TGTGCCAGCAGCGGTCCCGGGACAGGGGGGGAGAATCAGCCCCAGCATTTT. It is translated as CASSGPGTGGENQPQHF.

The rearrangement uses TRBV18 and TRBJ1-5, with D maybe TRBD1 (5 bases). V was cut by 5 bases and J by 4 bases, with 15 bases left in between. This CDR3 is built from 15 residues. Germline values: CDR1 KGHSH, CDR2 LQKENI. CDR3 DNA sequence: TGTGCCAGCTCAGCGAACGATCCAGGGAATCAGCCCCAGCATTTT. This translates into CASSANDPGNQPQHF.